This T cell receptor (beta chain) emerged from a study of T cells after yellow fever vaccination (dated 2019 in TCRdb). Broadly, across the study: The SMART-Seq v4 Ultra Low Input RNA kit was used to prepare libraries from fractions with low cell numbers. Two healthy male donors made up the cohort, one aged 18 to 29 years and the other aged 30 to 40 years. Bulk TCR alpha and beta repertoires were sequenced longitudinally to track T-cell clones before and after primary and booster YFV17D yellow fever vaccination. Blood samples were taken at several timepoints before and after primary and secondary immunization, and bulk PBMC replicates and cell subsets were isolated. On the study overall, not on this receptor specifically: Only a couple of donors were included in the study, so the extent to which the findings can be generalized is limited. A small share of clonotypes occurred in both CD4 and CD8 compartments, likely arising from convergent recombination. Because abundant contaminating clonotypes from the bulk population could be contained in FACS-sorted repertoires, computational filtering was required. After the booster, most clones that had expanded after primary vaccination were detected again (around 96% of CD4 and 70% to 90% of CD8), suggesting broad maintenance of memory. Compared with the primary T-cell response, the secondary T-cell response was faster but weaker, reaching its peak on day 5 rather than on day 15.

Explained via the paper, the treatment or condition label denotes: live attenuated yellow fever vaccine strain. Two biological replicates of bulk PBMCs were collected at each blood-draw timepoint. A standard Ficoll-Paque protocol was used to isolate PBMCs from peripheral blood. TriZol was used to extract RNA from bulk PBMCs, from CD4 and CD8 fractions, and from dextramer-positive and dextramer-negative fractions. About this clonotype: The antigen it binds to is not known. No base-level quality is on record; no much larger clone is a single base apart.

TCR cDNA was synthesized by 5'RACE template switching, which introduced a universal primer site and unique molecular identifiers. cDNA synthesis was primed from both the TCR alpha and TCR beta constant segments. Two PCR steps were used to amplify libraries, with sample barcodes and sequencing adapters being added in the second step. Sequencing of libraries was performed on Illumina HiSeq 2500 (2x100 bp) or NovaSeq (2x150 bp). Concerning the study's data processing: MIGEC handled demultiplexing of reads and collapsing into UMI consensus sequences, while MiXCR performed V(D)J alignment. Clonotypes responding to the vaccine were identified with edgeR on replicate PBMC samples, with the criteria of FDR below 0.01 and a log2 fold change above 5 up to day 15. Each bulk clonotype received a CD4 or CD8 identity based on whether the sequenced CD4 or CD8 repertoire contained that clonotype at higher abundance. The public reads were reanalyzed by TCRdb: fastp trimming at Q25, MiXCR alignment, in-frame beta chains only. Entries that share a CDR3 protein sequence are merged under the most common genes and DNA. It is TCRdb's table, rather than the study itself, that gives the V and J calls and clone size. This sample holds approximately 510,000 distinct CDR3 sequences; around a fifth were observed only once. Jointly, the top ten make up less than 20% of the sample.

Relative to germline, V is 2 bases shorter and J is 2 bases shorter, with 10 bases between their ends. The CDR3 has 15 amino acids, counting the end cysteine and phenylalanine. Only CDR3 DNA is held: 45 bases, read in frame from base 1. From the germline V gene, CDR1 is MNHEY and CDR2 is SVGAGI. This clonotype originated in a man between 18 and 35 years old who received the YFV17D yellow fever vaccine. The specimen comprised PBMCs, sampled less than 25 days after the first yellow fever vaccination. The chain employs TRBV6-5 and TRBJ2-1; the D gene is perhaps TRBD2, on 6 matching bases. CDR3 sequence: CASSYTSTPYNEQFF. The DNA sequence reads TGTGCCAGCAGTTACACTAGCACCCCCTACAATGAGCAGTTCTTC.